These T cell receptor beta chains were read from a single sample in a study of T cells after yellow fever vaccination. From the 5' RACE reads, TCRdb called clonotypes with MiXCR, one entry per CDR3 protein. The sample consists of approximately 300,000 distinct CDR3 sequences, 9.5% to 12% of them appearing once. Sequencing was performed on CD4+ T cells sorted from PBMCs, taken 45 days after the yellow fever booster vaccination. These receptors were taken from a man between 18 and 35 years old who received the YFV17D yellow fever vaccine. The CDR3 runs from the conserved cysteine through the conserved F or W. D genes are given only for firm matches. For some rows the clone size is stated as once, few or many, or as a class when expanded; others skip it.

TRBV7-9	NA	TRBJ1-2	TRBD1	TGTGCCAGCAGCTTATCAGGGGGCGGTGGTGGCTACACCTTC	CASSLSGGGGGYTF
TRBV6-5	many	TRBJ2-7	TRBD1	TGTGCCAGCAATAGACAGGGGGCATACGAGCAGTACTTC	CASNRQGAYEQYF
TRBV7-2	NA	TRBJ2-3	NA	TGTGCCAGCAGCTTAGCAGGTTTTAGGTTGGCAGATACGCAGTATTTT	CASSLAGFRLADTQYF
TRBV3-1	NA	TRBJ1-1	NA	TGTGCCAGCAGCTCCCACGACAGCAACCTTGAAGCTTTCTTT	CASSSHDSNLEAFF
TRBV7-7	few	TRBJ2-2	NA	TGTGCCAGCAGCTTCGGCCGGCCGGGCACCGGGGAGCTGTTTTTT	CASSFGRPGTGELFF
TRBV20-1	few	TRBJ1-2	TRBD1	TGCAGTGCTCCGGGACAGGGGATTGTCGGCTACACCTTC	CSAPGQGIVGYTF
TRBV5-1	NA	TRBJ2-2	NA	TGCGCCAGCAGCCCCTCCGGGACCTCGTTCACCTCCGGGGAGCTGTTTTTT	CASSPSGTSFTSGELFF
TRBV20-1	NA	TRBJ2-1	TRBD2	TGCAGTGTTAAGGAGGGACTAGCGGGAGGGAATGAGCAGTTCTTC	CSVKEGLAGGNEQFF
TRBV12-3/TRBV12-4	NA	TRBJ1-2	NA	TGTGCCAGCAGTTATGACTATGGCTACACCTTC	CASSYDYGYTF
TRBV6-5	many	TRBJ2-5	NA	TGTGCCAGCTTCTTGGACGGCGAGACCCAGTACTTC	CASFLDGETQYF
TRBV7-2	few	TRBJ2-5	TRBD2	TGTGCCAGCAGCTTAAGGACTAGCCGGGAGACCCAGTACTTC	CASSLRTSRETQYF
TRBV27	many	TRBJ1-6	NA	TGTGCCAGTACGACGGCAGTTAATTCACCCCTCCACTTT	CASTTAVNSPLHF
TRBV29-1	few	TRBJ2-5	TRBD2	TGCAGCTACGGACTAGCGGGGAGGGAAGAGACCCAGTACTTC	CSYGLAGREETQYF
TRBV4-2	many	TRBJ1-6	TRBD1	TGTGCCAGCAGCCCAGGGGGTGCGGCCCTCCACTTT	CASSPGGAALHF
TRBV12-3/TRBV12-4	few	TRBJ2-2	TRBD2	TGTGCCAGCAGTTTGACTAGCGGGGGGCCGGGCACCGGGGAGCTGTTTTTT	CASSLTSGGPGTGELFF
TRBV5-6	few	TRBJ2-3	NA	TGTGCCAGCAGCTCCCTCTTAGTTTTGGGGGCAGATACGCAGTATTTT	CASSSLLVLGADTQYF